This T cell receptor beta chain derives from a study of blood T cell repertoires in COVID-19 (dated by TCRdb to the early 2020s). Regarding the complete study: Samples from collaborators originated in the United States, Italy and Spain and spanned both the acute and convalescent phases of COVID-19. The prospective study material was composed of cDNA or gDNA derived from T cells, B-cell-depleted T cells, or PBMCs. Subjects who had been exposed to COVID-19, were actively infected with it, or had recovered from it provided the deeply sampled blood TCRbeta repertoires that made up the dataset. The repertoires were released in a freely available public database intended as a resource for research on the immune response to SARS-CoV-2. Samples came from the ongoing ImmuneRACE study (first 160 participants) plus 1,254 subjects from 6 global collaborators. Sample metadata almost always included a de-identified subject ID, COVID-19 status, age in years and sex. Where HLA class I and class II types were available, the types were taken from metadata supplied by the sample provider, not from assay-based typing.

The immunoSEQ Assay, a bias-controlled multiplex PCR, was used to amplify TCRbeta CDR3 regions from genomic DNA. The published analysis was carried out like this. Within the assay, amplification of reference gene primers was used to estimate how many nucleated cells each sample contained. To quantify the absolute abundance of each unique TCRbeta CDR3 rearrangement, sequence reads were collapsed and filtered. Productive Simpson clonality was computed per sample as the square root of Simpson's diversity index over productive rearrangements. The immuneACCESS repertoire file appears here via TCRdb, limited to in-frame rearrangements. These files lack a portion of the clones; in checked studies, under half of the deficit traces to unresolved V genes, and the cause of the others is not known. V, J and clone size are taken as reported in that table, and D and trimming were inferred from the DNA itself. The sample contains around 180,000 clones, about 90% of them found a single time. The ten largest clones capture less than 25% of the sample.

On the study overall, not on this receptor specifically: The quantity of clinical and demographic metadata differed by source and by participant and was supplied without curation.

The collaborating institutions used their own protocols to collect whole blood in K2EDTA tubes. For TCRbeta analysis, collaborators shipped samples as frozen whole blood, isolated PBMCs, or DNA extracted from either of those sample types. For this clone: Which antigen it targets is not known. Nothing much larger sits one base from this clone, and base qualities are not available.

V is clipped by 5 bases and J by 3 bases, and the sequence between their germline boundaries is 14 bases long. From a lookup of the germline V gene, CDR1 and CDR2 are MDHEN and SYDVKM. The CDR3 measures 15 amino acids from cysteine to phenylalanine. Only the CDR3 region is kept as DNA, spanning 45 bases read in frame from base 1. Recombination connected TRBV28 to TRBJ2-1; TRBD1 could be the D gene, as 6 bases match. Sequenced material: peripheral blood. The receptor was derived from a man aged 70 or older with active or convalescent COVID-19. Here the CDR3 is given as CASSRGGQSYNEQFF. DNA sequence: TGTGCCAGCAGTAGAGGCGGACAGAGCTACAATGAGCAGTTCTTC.